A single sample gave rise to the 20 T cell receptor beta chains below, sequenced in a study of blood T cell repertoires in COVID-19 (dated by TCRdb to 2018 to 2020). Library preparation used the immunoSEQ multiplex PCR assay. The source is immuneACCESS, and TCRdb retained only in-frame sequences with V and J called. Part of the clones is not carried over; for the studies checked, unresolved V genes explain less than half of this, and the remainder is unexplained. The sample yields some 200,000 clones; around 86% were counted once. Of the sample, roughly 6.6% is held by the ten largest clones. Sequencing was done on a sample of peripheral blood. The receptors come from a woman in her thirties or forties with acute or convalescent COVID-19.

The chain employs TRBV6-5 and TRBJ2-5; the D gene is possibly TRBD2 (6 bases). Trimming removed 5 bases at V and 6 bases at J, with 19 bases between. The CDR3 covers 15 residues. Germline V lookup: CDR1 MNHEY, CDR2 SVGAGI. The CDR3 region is CASSRGFPRGQTQYF. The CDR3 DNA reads TGTGCCAGCAGTCGGGGGTTTCCCCGGGGTCAGACCCAGTACTTC.

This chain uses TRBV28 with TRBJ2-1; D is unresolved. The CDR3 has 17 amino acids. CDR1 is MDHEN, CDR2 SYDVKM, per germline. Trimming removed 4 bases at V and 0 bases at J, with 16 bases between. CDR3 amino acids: CASSSPLRWSSYNEQFF. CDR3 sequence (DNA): TGTGCCAGCAGTTCCCCCCTAAGGTGGAGCTCCTACAATGAGCAGTTCTTC.

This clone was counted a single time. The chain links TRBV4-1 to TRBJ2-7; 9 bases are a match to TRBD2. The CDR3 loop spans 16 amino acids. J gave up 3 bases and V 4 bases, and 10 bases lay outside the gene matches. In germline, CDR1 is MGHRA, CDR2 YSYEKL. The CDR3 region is CASSPREGLAIYEQYF. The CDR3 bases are TGCGCCAGCAGCCCCAGAGAGGGACTAGCTATCTACGAGCAGTACTTC.

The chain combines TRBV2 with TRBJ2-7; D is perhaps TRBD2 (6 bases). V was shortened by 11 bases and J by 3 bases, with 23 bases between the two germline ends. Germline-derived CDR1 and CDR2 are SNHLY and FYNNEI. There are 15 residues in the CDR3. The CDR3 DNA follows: TGTGCCGGCACCTCCACCAATAGCGGAAACTACGAGCAGTACTTC. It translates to CAGTSTNSGNYEQYF.

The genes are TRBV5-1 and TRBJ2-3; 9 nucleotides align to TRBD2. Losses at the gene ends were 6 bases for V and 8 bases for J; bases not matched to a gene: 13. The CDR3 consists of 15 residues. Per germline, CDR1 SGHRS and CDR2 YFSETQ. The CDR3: CASNDLLAREGTQYF. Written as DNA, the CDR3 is TGCGCCAGCAACGATTTACTAGCGCGGGAGGGTACGCAGTATTTT.

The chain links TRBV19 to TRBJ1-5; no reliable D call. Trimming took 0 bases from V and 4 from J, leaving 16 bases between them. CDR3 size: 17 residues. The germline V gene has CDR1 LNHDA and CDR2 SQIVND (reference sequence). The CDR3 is CASSIDYGVTRNQPQHF. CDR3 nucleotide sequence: TGTGCCAGTAGTATAGACTACGGGGTGACGAGGAATCAGCCCCAGCATTTT.

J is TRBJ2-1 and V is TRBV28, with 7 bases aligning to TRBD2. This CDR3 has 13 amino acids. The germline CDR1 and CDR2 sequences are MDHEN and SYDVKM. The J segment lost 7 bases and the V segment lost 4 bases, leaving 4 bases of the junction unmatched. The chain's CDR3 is CASSWEGRNEQFF. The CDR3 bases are TGTGCCAGCAGTTGGGAGGGCCGGAATGAGCAGTTCTTC.

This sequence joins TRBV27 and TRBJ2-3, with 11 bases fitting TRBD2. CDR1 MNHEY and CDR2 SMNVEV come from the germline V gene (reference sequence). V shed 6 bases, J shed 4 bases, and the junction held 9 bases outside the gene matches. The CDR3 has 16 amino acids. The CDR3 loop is CASSKLAGAGSDTQYF. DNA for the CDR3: TGTGCCAGCAGCAAACTAGCGGGGGCGGGCTCAGATACGCAGTATTTT.

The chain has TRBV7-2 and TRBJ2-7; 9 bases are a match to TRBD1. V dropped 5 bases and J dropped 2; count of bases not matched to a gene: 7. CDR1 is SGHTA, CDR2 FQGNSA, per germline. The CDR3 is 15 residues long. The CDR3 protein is CASSKPGTGTYEQYF. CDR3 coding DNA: TGTGCCAGCAGCAAACCCGGGACAGGGACCTACGAGCAGTACTTC.

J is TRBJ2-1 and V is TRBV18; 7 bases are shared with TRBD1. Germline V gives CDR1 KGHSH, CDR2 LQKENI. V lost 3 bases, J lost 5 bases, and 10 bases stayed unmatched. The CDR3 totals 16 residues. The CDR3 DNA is TGTGCCAGCTCACCTTTTTTTTCGGGACAGAACAATGAGCAGTTCTTC. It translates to CASSPFFSGQNNEQFF.

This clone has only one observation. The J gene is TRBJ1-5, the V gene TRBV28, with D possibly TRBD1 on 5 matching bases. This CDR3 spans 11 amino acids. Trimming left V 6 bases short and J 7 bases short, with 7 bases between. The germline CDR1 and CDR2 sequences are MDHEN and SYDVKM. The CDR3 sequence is CASSPGQPQHF. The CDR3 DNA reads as TGTGCCAGCAGCCCAGGGCAGCCCCAGCATTTT.

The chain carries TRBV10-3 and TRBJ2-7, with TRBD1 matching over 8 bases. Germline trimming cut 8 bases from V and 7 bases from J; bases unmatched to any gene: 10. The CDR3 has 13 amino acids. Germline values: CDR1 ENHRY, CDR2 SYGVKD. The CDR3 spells CAIWTGSAGEQYF. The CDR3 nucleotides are TGTGCCATCTGGACAGGGTCCGCGGGGGAGCAGTACTTC.

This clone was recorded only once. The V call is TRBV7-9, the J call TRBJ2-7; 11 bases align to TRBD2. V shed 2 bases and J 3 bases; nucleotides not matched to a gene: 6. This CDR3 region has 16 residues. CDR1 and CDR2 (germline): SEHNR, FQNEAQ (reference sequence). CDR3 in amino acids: CASSLLAGGHLYEQYF. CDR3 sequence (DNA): TGTGCCAGCAGCTTACTAGCGGGGGGACACCTCTACGAGCAGTACTTC.

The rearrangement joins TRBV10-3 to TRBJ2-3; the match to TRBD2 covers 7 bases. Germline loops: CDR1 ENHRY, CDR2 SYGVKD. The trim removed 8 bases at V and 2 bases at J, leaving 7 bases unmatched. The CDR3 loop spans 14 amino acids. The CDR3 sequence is CAIGKAGVTDTQYF. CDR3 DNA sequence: TGTGCCATCGGAAAGGCGGGGGTCACAGATACGCAGTATTTT.

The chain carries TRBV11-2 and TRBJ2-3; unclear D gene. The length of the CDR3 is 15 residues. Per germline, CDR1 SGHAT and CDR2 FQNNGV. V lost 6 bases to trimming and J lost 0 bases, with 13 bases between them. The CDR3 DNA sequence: TGTGCCAGCAGTGCCCTTGGCCCTAGCACAGATACGCAGTATTTT. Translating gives CASSALGPSTDTQYF. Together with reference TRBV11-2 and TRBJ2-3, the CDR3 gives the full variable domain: EAGVAQSPRYKIIEKRQSVAFWCNPISGHATLYWYQQILGQGPKLLIQFQNNGVVDDSQLPKDRFSAERLKGVDSTLKIQPAKLEDSAVYLCASSALGPSTDTQYFGPGTRLTVL.

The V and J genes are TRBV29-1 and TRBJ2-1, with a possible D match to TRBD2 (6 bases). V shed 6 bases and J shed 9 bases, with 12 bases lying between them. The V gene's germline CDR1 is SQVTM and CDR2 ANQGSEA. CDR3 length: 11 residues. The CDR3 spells CSVASETEQFF. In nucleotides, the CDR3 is TGCAGCGTGGCTAGCGAAACTGAGCAGTTCTTC.

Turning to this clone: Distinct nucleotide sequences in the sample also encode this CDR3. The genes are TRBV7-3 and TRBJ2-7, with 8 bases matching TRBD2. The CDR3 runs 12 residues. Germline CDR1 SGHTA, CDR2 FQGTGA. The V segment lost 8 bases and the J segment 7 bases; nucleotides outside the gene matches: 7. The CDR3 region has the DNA TGTGCCAGCTCCCTATCGGGGGGGGAGCAGTACTTC. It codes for CASSLSGGEQYF.

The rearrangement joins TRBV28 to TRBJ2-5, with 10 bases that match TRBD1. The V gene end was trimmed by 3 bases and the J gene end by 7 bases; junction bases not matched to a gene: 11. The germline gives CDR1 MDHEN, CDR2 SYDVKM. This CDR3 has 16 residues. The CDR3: CASSLRTGGGSRTQYF. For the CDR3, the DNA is TGTGCCAGCAGTTTGAGGACAGGGGGGGGTTCAAGGACCCAGTACTTC.

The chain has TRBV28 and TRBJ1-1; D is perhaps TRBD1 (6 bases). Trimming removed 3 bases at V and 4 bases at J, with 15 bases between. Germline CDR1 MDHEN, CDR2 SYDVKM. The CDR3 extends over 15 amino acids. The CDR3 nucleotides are TGTGCCAGCAGTTTCGGGGGAAGGGGGGGCACTGAAGCTTTCTTT. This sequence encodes CASSFGGRGGTEAFF. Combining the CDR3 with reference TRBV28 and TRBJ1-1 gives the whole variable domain DVKVTQSSRYLVKRTGEKVFLECVQDMDHENMFWYRQDPGLGLRLIYFSYDVKMKEKGDIPEGYSVSREKKERFSLILESASTNQTSMYLCASSFGGRGGTEAFFGQGTRLTVV.

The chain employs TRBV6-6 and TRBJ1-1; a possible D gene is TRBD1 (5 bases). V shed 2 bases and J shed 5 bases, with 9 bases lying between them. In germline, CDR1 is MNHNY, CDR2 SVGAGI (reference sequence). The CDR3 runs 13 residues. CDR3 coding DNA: TGTGCCAGCAGTTACGGGGGGATGACTGAAGCTTTCTTT. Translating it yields CASSYGGMTEAFF.